The 8 T cell receptor beta chains below were found in one sample sequenced in a study of control samples from healthy donors and cancer patients. Profiling relied on immunoSEQ multiplex PCR, and the TCRdb table lists in-frame clones only, not all of them. The repertoire holds around 190,000 clones, about 92% seen once, with about 1.4% in the top ten. The sequencing input was blood. The source of these receptors is a man aged 30 to 45 in good health.

CDR3 in DNA: TGTGCCAGTAGTATCCTAAACCAGCCCCAGCATTTT. This sequence encodes CASSILNQPQHF. The rearrangement links TRBV19 to TRBJ1-5; D gene unclear. This CDR3 contains 12 residues. CDR1 and CDR2 from the germline V gene are LNHDA and SQIVND (reference sequence). Deletions cut 3 bases from V and 7 bases from J, with 7 bases between.

The genes are TRBV19 and TRBJ2-3; the D is unclear. V was shortened by 6 bases and J by 8 bases, with 12 bases between the two germline ends. This CDR3 region has 12 residues. The germline CDR1 and CDR2 sequences are LNHDA and SQIVND (reference sequence). The CDR3 loop is CASSPTFGTQYF. The CDR3 DNA is TGTGCCAGTAGCCCGACATTCGGTACGCAGTATTTT.

The V gene is TRBV7-2, the J gene TRBJ2-7; possibly TRBD2 for D (6 bases). V dropped 3 bases and J dropped 2 bases, with 11 bases sitting between them. CDR3 size: 14 residues. Germline V gene sequence: CDR1 SGHTA, CDR2 FQGNSA. The CDR3, as DNA: TGTGCCAGCAGCTTGGGGGGAGCCCCCTACGAGCAGTACTTC. Its translation: CASSLGGAPYEQYF.

The rearrangement joins TRBV19 to TRBJ2-2, with D unclear. The CDR3 sequence is 15 residues long. V lost 10 bases to trimming and J lost 6 bases, with 21 bases between them. Germline assignment: CDR1 LNHDA and CDR2 SQIVND (reference sequence). The CDR3 region is CATRSTPVGPGELFF. The CDR3 DNA follows: TGTGCCACCAGGTCAACCCCAGTGGGCCCCGGGGAGCTGTTTTTT.

This clone was observed a single time. This chain uses TRBV6-6 with TRBJ1-1; TRBD1 matches 8 bases. V was pared by 0 bases and J by 0 bases, with 0 bases of the junction left unmatched. CDR1 is MNHNY and CDR2 is SVGAGI in the germline V gene (reference sequence). The CDR3 is 15 residues long. The CDR3 region has the DNA TGTGCCAGCAGTTACTCGACAGGGGTGAACACTGAAGCTTTCTTT. Its translation is CASSYSTGVNTEAFF.

This chain connects TRBV7-2 to TRBJ2-3; 9 bases line up with TRBD2. The CDR3 loop spans 17 amino acids. V dropped 0 bases and J dropped 6; count of bases not matched to a gene: 10. Germline values: CDR1 SGHTA, CDR2 FQGNSA. The CDR3 sequence is CASSLAPSGTLGDTQYF. The CDR3 DNA reads as TGTGCCAGCAGCTTAGCGCCTAGCGGGACCCTTGGGGATACGCAGTATTTT.

The chain recombines TRBV6-1 with TRBJ2-3, with D maybe TRBD1 (5 bases). The CDR3 covers 17 residues. Trimming cost V 3 bases and J 1 base, with 17 bases left between them. Germline assignment: CDR1 MNHNS and CDR2 SASEGT. The CDR3 spells CASSDHRGSYGTDTQYF. The DNA of the CDR3 is TGTGCCAGCAGTGATCATAGGGGTTCGTACGGCACAGATACGCAGTATTTT.

V is TRBV10-1 and J is TRBJ2-1; perhaps TRBD1 as D (5 bases). This CDR3 is 14 amino acids long. The germline V and J ends were trimmed by 3 bases and 2 bases, with 8 bases remaining between them. CDR1 is WNHNN and CDR2 is SYGVQD in the germline V gene (reference sequence). CDR3 in amino acids: CASSDRATYNEQFF. As DNA, the CDR3 is TGCGCCAGCAGTGACAGGGCAACCTACAATGAGCAGTTCTTC.